The 24 T cell receptor beta chains presented below share a single source sample, sequenced in a study of blood T cell repertoires in COVID-19. Clones were read by immunoSEQ multiplex PCR, and TCRdb kept only the in-frame ones, dropping some. The sample consists of approximately 150,000 clones, around 81% of them appearing once. Sequenced material: PBMCs or T cells enriched from blood (not recorded which). These receptor sequences come from a man aged 35 to 55 who had recovered from COVID-19.

The V call is TRBV15, the J call TRBJ2-7, with TRBD1 as a possible D gene (6 bases). V gave up 1 base and J gave up 7 bases, with 14 bases separating them. The CDR3 loop spans 14 amino acids. Germline CDR1 and CDR2: LNHNV and YYDKDF (reference sequence). The CDR3 DNA sequence: TGTGCCACCAGCAGAGGGGGGAACAGGGAAGAGCAGTACGTC. As protein: CATSRGGNREEQYV.

This chain joins TRBV5-1 and TRBJ2-3; tentatively, D is TRBD1 (6 bases). CDR3 length equals 15 residues. Germline values: CDR1 SGHRS, CDR2 YFSETQ. V lost 5 bases and J 1 base, leaving 14 bases between the germline ends. This CDR3 reads CASRRAGDGTDTQYF. CDR3 in DNA: TGCGCCAGCAGACGGGCAGGGGATGGCACAGATACGCAGTATTTT.

This chain connects TRBV5-1 to TRBJ2-1, with D perhaps matching TRBD2 (6 bases). Trimming shortened V by 0 bases and J by 2 bases, and 9 bases separated the two germline ends. The CDR3 totals 15 residues. Germline V gene sequence: CDR1 SGHRS, CDR2 YFSETQ. The CDR3 sequence is CASSLGLATYNEQFF. CDR3 nucleotides: TGCGCCAGCAGCTTGGGGCTAGCGACCTACAATGAGCAGTTCTTC.

This chain links TRBV5-1 with TRBJ2-7; D is possibly TRBD2 (5 bases). Trimming took off 3 bases at V and 7 bases at J, with 14 bases between the two ends. Germline V gives CDR1 SGHRS, CDR2 YFSETQ. The CDR3 runs 13 residues. The DNA of the CDR3 is TGCGCCAGCAGCTCTGGGCCCTCGGGAGAGCAGTACTTC. Protein product: CASSSGPSGEQYF.

This clone appeared a few times. V gene TRBV19 combines with J gene TRBJ2-4; 9 bases fit TRBD2. There are 15 residues in the CDR3. CDR1 LNHDA and CDR2 SQIVND come from the germline V gene (reference sequence). Germline trimming cut 5 bases from V and 8 bases from J; bases unmatched to any gene: 10. Written as DNA, the CDR3 is TGTGCCAGTAGTCCCTCTAGCGGGGTGGGGGACATTCAGTACTTC. It translates to CASSPSSGVGDIQYF. Looking up the rest from reference TRBV19 and TRBJ2-4 gives the full variable domain: DGGITQSPKYLFRKEGQNVTLSCEQNLNHDAMYWYRQDPGQGLRLIYYSQIVNDFQKGDIAEGYSVSREKKESFPLTVTSAQKNPTAFYLCASSPSSGVGDIQYFGAGTRLSVL.

The chain combines TRBV10-3 with TRBJ2-3; D is perhaps TRBD2 (6 bases). CDR1 and CDR2 from the germline V gene are ENHRY and SYGVKD. The CDR3 has 12 residues. Trimming took 6 bases from V and 7 from J, leaving 11 bases between them. This CDR3 reads CAISPEGNTQYF. Here the CDR3 DNA reads TGTGCCATCAGCCCGGAGGGGAATACGCAGTATTTT.

The chain joins TRBV5-1 to TRBJ2-2, with TRBD1 identical over 7 bases. The CDR3 runs 16 residues. J gave up 3 bases and V 1 base, and 6 bases lay outside the gene matches. Per the germline V gene, CDR1 is SGHRS and CDR2 is YFSETQ. The CDR3 DNA follows: TGCGCCAGCAGCTTGAGGCCAGGGGGTGACACCGGGGAGCTGTTTTTT. Its translation is CASSLRPGGDTGELFF. Full variable domain (missing parts from reference TRBV5-1 and TRBJ2-2): KAGVTQTPRYLIKTRGQQVTLSCSPISGHRSVSWYQQTPGQGLQFLFEYFSETQRNKGNFPGRFSGRQFSNSRSEMNVSTLELGDSALYLCASSLRPGGDTGELFFGEGSRLTVL.

V and J are TRBV2 and TRBJ1-2; possible D gene TRBD1, 6 bases. Germline CDR1 is SNHLY and CDR2 is FYNNEI. V lost 5 bases and J 3 bases, leaving 10 bases between the germline ends. CDR3 length: 13 residues. As DNA, the CDR3 is TGTGCCAGCAGTTACAGGGTAGACTATGGCTACACCTTC. The encoded protein is CASSYRVDYGYTF.

V gene TRBV7-9 combines with J gene TRBJ2-3; the match to TRBD1 covers 7 bases. This CDR3 has 14 amino acids. J was trimmed by 0 bases and V by 6 bases; bases with no gene match: 3. Looked up from germline, CDR1 is SEHNR and CDR2 is FQNEAQ (reference sequence). In nucleotides, the CDR3 is TGTGCCAGCAGAGAGGGACAGAGCACAGATACGCAGTATTTT. It encodes CASREGQSTDTQYF. The entire variable domain, with the rest obtained from reference TRBV7-9 and TRBJ2-3, is as follows: DTGVSQNPRHKITKRGQNVTFRCDPISEHNRLYWYRQTLGQGPEFLTYFQNEAQLEKSRLLSDRFSAERPKGSFSTLEIQRTEQGDSAMYLCASREGQSTDTQYFGPGTRLTVL.

V usage is TRBV4-2 and J usage is TRBJ2-1; 12 positions match TRBD2. V gave up 3 bases and J gave up 12 bases; unmatched junction bases: 0. The germline V gene encodes CDR1 LGHNA and CDR2 YNFKEQ. This CDR3 is built from 12 residues. CDR3 nucleotide sequence: TGTGCCAGCAGCCAGGGACTAGCGGGGCAGTTCTTC. It encodes CASSQGLAGQFF.

The V gene is TRBV18, the J gene TRBJ1-2; TRBD1 agrees at 8 bases. The V gene's germline CDR1 is KGHSH and CDR2 LQKENI. The V gene end was trimmed by 3 bases and the J gene end by 4 bases; junction bases not matched to a gene: 7. The CDR3 consists of 15 residues. The CDR3 here is CASSPSTGEGYGYTF. The CDR3 DNA reads as TGTGCCAGCTCACCGTCGACAGGGGAGGGCTATGGCTACACCTTC.

This clone was observed at least ten times. The V gene is TRBV24-1, the J gene TRBJ2-1; the D gene is possibly TRBD1 (6 bases). The V gene's germline CDR1 is KGHDR and CDR2 SFDVKD. CDR3 length equals 16 residues. V lost 3 bases and J lost 4, with 15 bases in between. The CDR3, as DNA: TGTGCCACCAGTGATAATCAGGGGAAAACTTACAATGAGCAGTTCTTC. Its protein product is CATSDNQGKTYNEQFF.

The chain has TRBV29-1 and TRBJ1-1, with TRBD1 identical over 12 bases. Trimming cost V 7 bases and J 6 bases; bases outside gene matches: 6. This CDR3 is 13 amino acids long. CDR1 SQVTM and CDR2 ANQGSEA come from the germline V gene. The CDR3 reads CSAVGQGAPEAFF. CDR3 nucleotides: TGCAGCGCTGTGGGACAGGGGGCCCCTGAAGCTTTCTTT.

The V gene is TRBV11-2, the J gene TRBJ1-2; TRBD1 is a possible D gene (5 bases). The CDR3 sequence is 11 residues long. Looked up from germline, CDR1 is SGHAT and CDR2 is FQNNGV. V lost 10 bases, J lost 8 bases, and 14 bases lay in between. The CDR3 DNA is TGTGCCACTCGTGGGGGAGGCGGCTACACCTTC. Translating gives CATRGGGGYTF.

The sample holds a few counts of this clone. CDR3 sequence reads: CANAATTQETQYF. CDR3 DNA sequence: TGTGCCAACGCGGCTACCACACAAGAGACCCAGTACTTC. The chain couples TRBV9 to TRBJ2-5; D unresolved. V dropped 9 bases and J dropped 2 bases, with 14 bases sitting between them. The CDR3 has 13 residues. CDR1 is SGDLS and CDR2 is YYNGEE in the germline V gene.

CDR3 sequence (DNA): TGTGCCGAAGATGTAGTCCCGGACTTTCACGAGCAGTACGTC. Translation: CAEDVVPDFHEQYV. The chain joins TRBV21-1 to TRBJ2-7; the table's D call, TRBD2, has no DNA check behind it. TRBV21-1 is labeled a pseudogene. The CDR3 spans 14 residues.

This chain joins TRBV4-1 and TRBJ2-5; D gene unclear. The germline CDR1 and CDR2 sequences are MGHRA and YSYEKL. V dropped 4 bases and J dropped 5 bases, with 8 bases sitting between them. This CDR3 has 12 residues. The DNA of the CDR3 is TGCGCCAGCAGCCGTGCCGGGGAGACCCAGTACTTC. This gives the protein CASSRAGETQYF.

The V and J genes are TRBV3-1 (or the pseudogene TRBV3-2) and TRBJ2-1; possible D gene TRBD2, 6 bases. Looked up from germline, CDR1 is LGHDT and CDR2 is YNNKEL (reference sequence). The CDR3 extends over 16 amino acids. Trimming removed 2 bases from V and 0 bases from J, with 11 bases in between. The CDR3 DNA reads as TGTGCCAGCAGCCAAACTAGCTCCTACTCCTACAATGAGCAGTTCTTC. Encoded protein: CASSQTSSYSYNEQFF.

The chain couples TRBV3-1 (or the pseudogene TRBV3-2) to TRBJ1-1, with unresolved D. The germline CDR1 and CDR2 sequences are LGHDT and YNNKEL (reference sequence). The CDR3 runs 15 residues. V was pared by 3 bases and J by 0 bases, with 11 bases between. In DNA, the CDR3 is TGTGCCAGCAGCCAGGGCCAGACGATGAACACTGAAGCTTTCTTT. Its translation: CASSQGQTMNTEAFF.

This clone was observed many times. The rearrangement joins TRBV18 to TRBJ1-4, with D perhaps TRBD1 (6 bases). V dropped 1 base and J dropped 0 bases, with 12 bases sitting between them. CDR1 is KGHSH and CDR2 is LQKENI in the germline V gene. The CDR3 has 17 amino acids. For the CDR3, the DNA is TGTGCCAGCTCACCACTTCCAGGGGTGGCAACTAATGAAAAACTGTTTTTT. Residues: CASSPLPGVATNEKLFF.

The chain links TRBV11-2 to TRBJ1-5; perhaps TRBD1 as D (5 bases). The CDR3 covers 13 residues. Germline CDR1 is SGHAT and CDR2 is FQNNGV. Trimming left V 6 bases short and J 1 base short, with 7 bases between. The CDR3 protein is CASRGGSNQPQHF. The CDR3 DNA follows: TGTGCCAGCAGGGGGGGAAGCAATCAGCCCCAGCATTTT.

The gene calls are TRBV5-5 and TRBJ1-3; TRBD1 matches at 9 bases. The J segment lost 3 bases and the V segment lost 4 bases, leaving 5 bases of the junction unmatched. CDR1 and CDR2 from the germline V gene are SGHKS and YYEKEE (reference sequence). CDR3 length: 15 amino acids. CDR3 protein: CASSEQGALGNTIYF. DNA of the CDR3: TGTGCCAGCAGCGAACAGGGGGCGCTTGGAAACACCATATATTTT.

This clone was found once. V usage is TRBV4-2 and J usage is TRBJ2-5; D might be TRBD2 (5 bases). V lost 4 bases, J lost 5 bases, and 14 bases lay in between. Germline-derived CDR1 and CDR2 are LGHNA and YNFKEQ. The CDR3 is 14 amino acids. The CDR3 spells CASSPDSTQETQYF. The DNA of the CDR3 is TGTGCCAGCAGCCCGGACTCCACCCAGGAGACCCAGTACTTC.

The chain uses TRBV6-6 and TRBJ2-3; TRBD2 aligns across 12 bases. Germline V gene lookup returns CDR1 MNHNY and CDR2 SVGAGI (reference sequence). This CDR3 contains 16 residues. Trimming at V came to 5 bases and at J to 1 base, leaving 4 bases not matched to a gene. This CDR3 is CASSVTSGGRTDTQYF. The CDR3 DNA is TGTGCCAGCAGTGTTACTAGCGGGGGGCGCACAGATACGCAGTATTTT.